Sequencing of this T cell receptor beta chain was carried out in a study of identical twins. Trimming took 2 bases from V and 6 from J; bases not matched to a gene: 10. Germline CDR1 is SGDLS and CDR2 is YYNGEE. This CDR3 spans 16 amino acids. Study findings and constraints: Twins showed weaker excess sharing in their beta out-of-frame sequences. There was an excess of low generation probability in the out-of-frame alpha sequences that twins shared.

As to this clonotype: Its antigen remains unidentified.

Template switching created a universal primer site, and the cDNA included unique molecular identifiers. TCRdb re-called the 5' RACE reads with MiXCR, one entry per CDR3 protein. The data show around 480,000 distinct CDR3 sequences, roughly an eighth seen once. This sample was shared with a second study, whose subject was yellow fever vaccine responses in identical twins.

The sample taken for sequencing was CD4+ T cells sorted from blood. V is TRBV9 and J is TRBJ2-1, with 8 bases matching TRBD2. The sequence derives from a woman younger than 35 in good health. CDR3 coding DNA: TGTGCCAGCAGCGTGGAACTGGGACTAGTCGGCAATGAGCAGTTCTTC. Protein: CASSVELGLVGNEQFF.